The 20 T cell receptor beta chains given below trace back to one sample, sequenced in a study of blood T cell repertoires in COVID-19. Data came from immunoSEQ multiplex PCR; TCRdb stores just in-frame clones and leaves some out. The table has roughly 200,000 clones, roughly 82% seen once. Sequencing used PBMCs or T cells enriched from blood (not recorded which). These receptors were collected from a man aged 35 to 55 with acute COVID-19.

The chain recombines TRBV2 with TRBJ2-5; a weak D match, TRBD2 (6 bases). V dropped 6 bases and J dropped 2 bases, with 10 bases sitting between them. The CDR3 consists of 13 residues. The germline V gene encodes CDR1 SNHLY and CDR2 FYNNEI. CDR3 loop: CASSARGQETQYF. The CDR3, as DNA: TGTGCCAGCAGCGCCCGGGGGCAAGAGACCCAGTACTTC.

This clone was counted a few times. CDR3 residues: CASSVEGENTEAFF. CDR3 DNA sequence: TGCGCCAGCAGTGTAGAAGGAGAGAACACTGAAGCTTTCTTT. V gene TRBV10-2 combines with J gene TRBJ1-1; unclear D gene. The germline V gene encodes CDR1 WSHSY and CDR2 SAAADI. CDR3 length equals 14 residues. Trimming removed 4 bases at V and 1 base at J, with 10 bases between.

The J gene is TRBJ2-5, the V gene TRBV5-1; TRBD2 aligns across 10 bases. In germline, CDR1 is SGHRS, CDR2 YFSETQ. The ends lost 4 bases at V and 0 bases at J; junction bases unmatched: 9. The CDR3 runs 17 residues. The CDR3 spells CASSTPSGREYQETQYF. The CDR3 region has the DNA TGCGCCAGCAGCACCCCTAGCGGGAGAGAGTACCAAGAGACCCAGTACTTC. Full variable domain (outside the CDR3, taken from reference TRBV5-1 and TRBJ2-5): KAGVTQTPRYLIKTRGQQVTLSCSPISGHRSVSWYQQTPGQGLQFLFEYFSETQRNKGNFPGRFSGRQFSNSRSEMNVSTLELGDSALYLCASSTPSGREYQETQYFGPGTRLLVL.

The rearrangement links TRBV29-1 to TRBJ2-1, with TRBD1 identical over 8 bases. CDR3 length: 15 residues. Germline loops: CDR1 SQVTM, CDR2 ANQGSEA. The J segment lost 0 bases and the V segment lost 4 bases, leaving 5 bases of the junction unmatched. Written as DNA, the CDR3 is TGCAGCGTTGCTGGGACAGGCAGCTCCTACAATGAGCAGTTCTTC. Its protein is CSVAGTGSSYNEQFF.

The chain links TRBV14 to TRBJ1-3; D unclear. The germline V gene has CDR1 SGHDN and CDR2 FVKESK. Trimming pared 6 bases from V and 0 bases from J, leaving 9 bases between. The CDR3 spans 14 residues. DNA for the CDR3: TGTGCCAGCAGACAGAGCCCCTCTGGAAACACCATATATTTT. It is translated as CASRQSPSGNTIYF.

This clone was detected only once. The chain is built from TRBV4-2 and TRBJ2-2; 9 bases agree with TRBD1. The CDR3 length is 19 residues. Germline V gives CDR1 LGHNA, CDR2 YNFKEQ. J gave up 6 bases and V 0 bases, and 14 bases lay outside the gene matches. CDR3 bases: TGTGCCAGCAGCCAAGATCGACGTGGGGGGACAGGGTTGGCCGGGGAGCTGTTTTTT. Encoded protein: CASSQDRRGGTGLAGELFF.

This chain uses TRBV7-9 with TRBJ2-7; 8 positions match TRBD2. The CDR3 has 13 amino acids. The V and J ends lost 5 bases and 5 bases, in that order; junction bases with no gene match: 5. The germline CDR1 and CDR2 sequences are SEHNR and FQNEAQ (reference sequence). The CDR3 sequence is CASSEGTRNEQYF. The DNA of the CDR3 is TGTGCCAGCAGCGAGGGGACTAGGAACGAGCAGTACTTC.

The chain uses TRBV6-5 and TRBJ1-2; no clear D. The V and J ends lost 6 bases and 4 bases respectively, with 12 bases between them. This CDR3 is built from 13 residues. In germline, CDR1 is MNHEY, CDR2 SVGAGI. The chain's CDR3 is CASSRISVYGYTF. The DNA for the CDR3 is TGTGCCAGCAGCCGTATCTCCGTCTATGGCTACACCTTC.

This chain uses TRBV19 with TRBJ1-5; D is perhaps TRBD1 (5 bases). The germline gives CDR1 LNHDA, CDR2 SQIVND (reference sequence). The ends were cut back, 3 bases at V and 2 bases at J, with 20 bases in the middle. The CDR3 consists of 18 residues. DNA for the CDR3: TGTGCCAGTAGTATTGGGTTGGGGGGGGATGCGGGCAATCAGCCCCAGCATTTT. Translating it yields CASSIGLGGDAGNQPQHF.

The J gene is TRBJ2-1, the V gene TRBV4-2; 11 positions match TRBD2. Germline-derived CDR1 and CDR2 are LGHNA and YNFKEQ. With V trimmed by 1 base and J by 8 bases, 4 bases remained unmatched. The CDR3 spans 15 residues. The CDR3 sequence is CASSQGLAGSDEQFF. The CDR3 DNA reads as TGTGCCAGCAGCCAAGGACTAGCGGGAAGCGATGAGCAGTTCTTC.

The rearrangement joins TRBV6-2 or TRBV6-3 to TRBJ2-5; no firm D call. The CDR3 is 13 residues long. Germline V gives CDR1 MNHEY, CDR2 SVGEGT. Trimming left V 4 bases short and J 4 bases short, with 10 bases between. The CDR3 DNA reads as TGTGCCAGCAGTTTGTCGTTGAGAGAGACCCAGTACTTC. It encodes CASSLSLRETQYF.

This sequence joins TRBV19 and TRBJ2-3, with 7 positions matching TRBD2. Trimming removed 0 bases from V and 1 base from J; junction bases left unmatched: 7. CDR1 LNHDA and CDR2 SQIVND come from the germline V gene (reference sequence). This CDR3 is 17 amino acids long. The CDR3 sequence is CASSIDKLADGTDTQYF. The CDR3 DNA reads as TGTGCCAGTAGTATAGATAAGCTAGCGGACGGCACAGATACGCAGTATTTT.

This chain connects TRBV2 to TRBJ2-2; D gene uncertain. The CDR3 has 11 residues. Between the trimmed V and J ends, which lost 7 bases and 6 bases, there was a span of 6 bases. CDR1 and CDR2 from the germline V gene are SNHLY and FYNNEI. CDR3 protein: CASTPAGELFF. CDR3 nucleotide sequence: TGTGCCAGCACACCGGCCGGGGAGCTGTTTTTT.

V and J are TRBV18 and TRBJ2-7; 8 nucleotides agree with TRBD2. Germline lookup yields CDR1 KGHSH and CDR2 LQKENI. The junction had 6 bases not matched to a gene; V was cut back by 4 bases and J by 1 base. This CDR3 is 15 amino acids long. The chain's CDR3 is CASSLPGRASYEQYF. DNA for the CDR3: TGTGCCAGCTCACTACCCGGGAGGGCATCCTACGAGCAGTACTTC.

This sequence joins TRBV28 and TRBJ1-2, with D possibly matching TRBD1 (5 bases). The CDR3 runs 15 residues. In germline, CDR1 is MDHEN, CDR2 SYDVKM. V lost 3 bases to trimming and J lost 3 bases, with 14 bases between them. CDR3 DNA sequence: TGTGCCAGCAGTTTTGCGCAGGGTGGAGACTATGGCTACACCTTC. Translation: CASSFAQGGDYGYTF.

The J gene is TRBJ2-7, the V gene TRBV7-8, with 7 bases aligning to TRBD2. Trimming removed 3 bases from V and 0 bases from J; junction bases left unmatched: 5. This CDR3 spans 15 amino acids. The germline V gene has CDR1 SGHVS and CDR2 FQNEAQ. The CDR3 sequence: CASSFSGRSSYEQYF. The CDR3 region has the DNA TGTGCCAGCAGCTTTAGCGGGCGTAGCTCCTACGAGCAGTACTTC. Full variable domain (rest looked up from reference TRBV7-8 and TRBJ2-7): GAGVSQSPRYKVAKRGQDVALRCDPISGHVSLFWYQQALGQGPEFLTYFQNEAQLDKSGLPSDRFFAERPEGSVSTLKIQRTQQEDSAVYLCASSFSGRSSYEQYFGPGTRLTVT.

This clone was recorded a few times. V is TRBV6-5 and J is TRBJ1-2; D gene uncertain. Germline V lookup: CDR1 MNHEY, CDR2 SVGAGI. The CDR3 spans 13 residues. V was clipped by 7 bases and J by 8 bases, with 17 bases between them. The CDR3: CASNSAGSRGYTF. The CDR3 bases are TGTGCCAGCAACTCTGCTGGGAGCAGGGGCTACACCTTC.

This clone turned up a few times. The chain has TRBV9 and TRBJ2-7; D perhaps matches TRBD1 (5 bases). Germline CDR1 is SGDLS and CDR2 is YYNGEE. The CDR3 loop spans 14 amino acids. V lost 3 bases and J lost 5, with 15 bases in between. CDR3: CASSARLDSHEQYF. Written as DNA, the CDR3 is TGTGCCAGCAGCGCCAGATTAGACAGCCACGAGCAGTACTTC.

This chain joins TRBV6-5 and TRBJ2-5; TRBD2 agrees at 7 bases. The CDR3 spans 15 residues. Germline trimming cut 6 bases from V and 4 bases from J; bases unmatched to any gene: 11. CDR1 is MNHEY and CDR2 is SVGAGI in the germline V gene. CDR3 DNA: TGTGCCAGCAGGTCCCCGGACGGGGGGACAGAGACCCAGTACTTC. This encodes CASRSPDGGTETQYF.

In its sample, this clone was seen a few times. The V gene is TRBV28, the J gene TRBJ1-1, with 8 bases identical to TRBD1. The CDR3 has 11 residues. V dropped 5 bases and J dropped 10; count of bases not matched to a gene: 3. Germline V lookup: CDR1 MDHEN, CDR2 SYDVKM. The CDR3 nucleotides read TGTGCCAGCAGTCAGACAGGGGCAGCTTTCTTT. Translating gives CASSQTGAAFF.